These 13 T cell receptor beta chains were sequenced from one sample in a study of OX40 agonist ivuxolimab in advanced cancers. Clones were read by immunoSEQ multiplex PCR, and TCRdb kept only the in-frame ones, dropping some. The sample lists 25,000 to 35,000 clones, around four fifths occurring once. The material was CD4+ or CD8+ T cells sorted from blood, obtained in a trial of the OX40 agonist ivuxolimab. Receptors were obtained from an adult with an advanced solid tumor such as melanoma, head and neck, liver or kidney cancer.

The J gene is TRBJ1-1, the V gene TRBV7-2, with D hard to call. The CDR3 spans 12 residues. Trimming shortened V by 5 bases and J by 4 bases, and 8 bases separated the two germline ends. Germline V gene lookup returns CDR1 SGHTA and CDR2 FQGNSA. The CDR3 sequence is CASSVPGTEAFF. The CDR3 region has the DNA TGTGCCAGCAGCGTTCCCGGCACTGAAGCTTTCTTT. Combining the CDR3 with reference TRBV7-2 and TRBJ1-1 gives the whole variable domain GAGVSQSPSNKVTEKGKDVELRCDPISGHTALYWYRQSLGQGLEFLIYFQGNSAPDKSGLPSDRFSAERTGGSVSTLTIQRTQQEDSAVYLCASSVPGTEAFFGQGTRLTVV.

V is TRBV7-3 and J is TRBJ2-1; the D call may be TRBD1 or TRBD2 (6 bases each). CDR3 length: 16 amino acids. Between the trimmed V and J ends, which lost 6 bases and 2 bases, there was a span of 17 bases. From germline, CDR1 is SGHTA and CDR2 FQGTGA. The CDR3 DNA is TGTGCCAGCAGTTCATTGGGGGGCAGTCCCTACAATGAGCAGTTCTTC. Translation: CASSSLGGSPYNEQFF.

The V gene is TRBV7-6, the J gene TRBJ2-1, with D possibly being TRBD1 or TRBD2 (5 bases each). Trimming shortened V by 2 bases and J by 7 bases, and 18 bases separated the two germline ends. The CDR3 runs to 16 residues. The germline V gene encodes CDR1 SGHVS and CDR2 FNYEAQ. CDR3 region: CASSLPPVGVGNEQFF. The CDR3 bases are TGTGCCAGCAGCTTACCTCCCGTGGGGGTCGGGAATGAGCAGTTCTTC.

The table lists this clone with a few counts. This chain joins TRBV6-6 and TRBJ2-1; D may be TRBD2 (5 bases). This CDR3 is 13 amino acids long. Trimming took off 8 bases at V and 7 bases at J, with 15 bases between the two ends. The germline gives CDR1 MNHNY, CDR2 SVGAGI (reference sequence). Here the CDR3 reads CASGPGGLNEQFF. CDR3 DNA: TGTGCCAGCGGGCCGGGCGGGTTGAATGAGCAGTTCTTC.

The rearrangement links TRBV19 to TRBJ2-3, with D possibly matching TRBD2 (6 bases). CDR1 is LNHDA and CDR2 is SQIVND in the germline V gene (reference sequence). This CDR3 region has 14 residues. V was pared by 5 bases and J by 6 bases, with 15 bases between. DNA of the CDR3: TGTGCCAGTAGTGCACCGGGAGTCACGGATACGCAGTATTTT. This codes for CASSAPGVTDTQYF.

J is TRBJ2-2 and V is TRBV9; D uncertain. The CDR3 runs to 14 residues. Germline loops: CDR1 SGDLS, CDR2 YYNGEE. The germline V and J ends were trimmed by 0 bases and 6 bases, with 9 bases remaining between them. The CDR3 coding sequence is TGTGCCAGCAGCGTAGTTCCTTGGGCCGGGGAGCTGTTTTTT. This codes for CASSVVPWAGELFF.

DNA of the CDR3: TGTGCCAGCAGTGACTCCCCTTCTGATACGCAGTATTTT. This encodes CASSDSPSDTQYF. The chain carries TRBV6-4 and TRBJ2-3; D call uncertain. The CDR3 has 13 amino acids. CDR1 and CDR2 (germline): MRHNA, SNTAGT. V was trimmed by 0 bases and J by 6 bases, leaving 7 bases between them.

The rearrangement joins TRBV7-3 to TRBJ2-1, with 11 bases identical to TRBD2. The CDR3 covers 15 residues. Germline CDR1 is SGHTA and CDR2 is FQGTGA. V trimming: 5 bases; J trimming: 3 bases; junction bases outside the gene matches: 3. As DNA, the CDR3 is TGTGCCAGCAGCCAGACTAGCGGGGTCTACAATGAGCAGTTCTTC. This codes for CASSQTSGVYNEQFF.

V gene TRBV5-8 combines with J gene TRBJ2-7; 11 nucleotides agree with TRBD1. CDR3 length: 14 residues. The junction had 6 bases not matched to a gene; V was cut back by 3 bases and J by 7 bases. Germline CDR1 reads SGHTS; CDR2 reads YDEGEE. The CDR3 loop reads CASSWGQGVGEQYF. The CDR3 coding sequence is TGTGCCAGCAGCTGGGGACAGGGGGTCGGAGAGCAGTACTTC.

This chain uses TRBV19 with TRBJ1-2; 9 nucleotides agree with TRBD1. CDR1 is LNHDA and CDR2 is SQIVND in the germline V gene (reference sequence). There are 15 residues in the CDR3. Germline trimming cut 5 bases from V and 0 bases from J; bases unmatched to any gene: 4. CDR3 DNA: TGTGCCAGTAGTGTACAGGGGGCTGCTAACTATGGCTACACCTTC. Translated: CASSVQGAANYGYTF.

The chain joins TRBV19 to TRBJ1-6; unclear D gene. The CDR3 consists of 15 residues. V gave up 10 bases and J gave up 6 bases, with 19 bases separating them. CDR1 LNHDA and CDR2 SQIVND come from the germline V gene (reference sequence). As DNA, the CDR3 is TGTGCCACAAACGCCCAGGCTGAGGGTAATTCACCCCTCCACTTT. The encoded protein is CATNAQAEGNSPLHF.

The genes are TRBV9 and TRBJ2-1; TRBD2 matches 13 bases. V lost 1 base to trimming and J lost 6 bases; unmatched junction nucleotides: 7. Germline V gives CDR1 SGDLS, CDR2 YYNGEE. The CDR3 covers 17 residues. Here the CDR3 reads CASSVTSGRVGRNEQFF. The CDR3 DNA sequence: TGTGCCAGCAGCGTAACTAGCGGGAGGGTGGGCCGCAATGAGCAGTTCTTC. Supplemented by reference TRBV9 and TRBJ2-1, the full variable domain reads DSGVTQTPKHLITATGQRVTLRCSPRSGDLSVYWYQQSLDQGLQFLIQYYNGEERAKGNILERFSAQQFPDLHSELNLSSLELGDSALYFCASSVTSGRVGRNEQFFGPGTRLTVL.

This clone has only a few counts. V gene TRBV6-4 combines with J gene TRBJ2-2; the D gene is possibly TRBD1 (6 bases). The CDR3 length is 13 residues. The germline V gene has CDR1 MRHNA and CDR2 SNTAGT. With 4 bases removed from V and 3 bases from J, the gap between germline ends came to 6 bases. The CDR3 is CASSAGDTGELFF. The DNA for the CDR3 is TGTGCCAGCAGTGCAGGGGACACCGGGGAGCTGTTTTTT.